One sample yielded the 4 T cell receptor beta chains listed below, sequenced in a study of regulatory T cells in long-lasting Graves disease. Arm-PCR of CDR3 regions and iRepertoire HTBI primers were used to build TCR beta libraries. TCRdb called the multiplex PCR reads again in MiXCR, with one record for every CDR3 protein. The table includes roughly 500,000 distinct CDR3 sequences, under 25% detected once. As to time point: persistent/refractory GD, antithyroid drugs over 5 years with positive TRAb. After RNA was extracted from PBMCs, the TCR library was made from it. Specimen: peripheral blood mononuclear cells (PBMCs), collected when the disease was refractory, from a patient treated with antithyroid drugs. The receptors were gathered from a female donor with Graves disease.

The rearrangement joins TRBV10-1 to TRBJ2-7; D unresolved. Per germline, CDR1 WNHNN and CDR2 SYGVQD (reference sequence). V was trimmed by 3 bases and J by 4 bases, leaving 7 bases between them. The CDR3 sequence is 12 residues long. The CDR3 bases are TGCGCCAGCAGTGACACGACATACGAGCAGTACTTC. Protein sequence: CASSDTTYEQYF.

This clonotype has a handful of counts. The CDR3 coding sequence is TGCGCCAGCAGCTTGACGGACAGTTCCTCCTACGAGCAGTACTTC. This gives the protein CASSLTDSSSYEQYF. The J gene is TRBJ2-7, the V gene TRBV5-1, with D maybe TRBD1 (6 bases). CDR3 size: 15 residues. V lost 1 base and J lost 0, with 11 bases in between. The V gene's germline CDR1 is SGHRS and CDR2 YFSETQ. The complete variable domain, with remaining parts taken from reference TRBV5-1 and TRBJ2-7, reads KAGVTQTPRYLIKTRGQQVTLSCSPISGHRSVSWYQQTPGQGLQFLFEYFSETQRNKGNFPGRFSGRQFSNSRSEMNVSTLELGDSALYLCASSLTDSSSYEQYFGPGTRLTVT.

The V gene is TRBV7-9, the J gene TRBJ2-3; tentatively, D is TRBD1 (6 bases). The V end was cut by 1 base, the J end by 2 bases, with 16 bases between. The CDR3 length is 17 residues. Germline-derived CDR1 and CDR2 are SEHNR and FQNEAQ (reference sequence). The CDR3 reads CASSLGGLPQLTDTQYF. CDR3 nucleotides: TGTGCCAGCAGCTTAGGGGGGCTCCCACAACTCACAGATACGCAGTATTTT.

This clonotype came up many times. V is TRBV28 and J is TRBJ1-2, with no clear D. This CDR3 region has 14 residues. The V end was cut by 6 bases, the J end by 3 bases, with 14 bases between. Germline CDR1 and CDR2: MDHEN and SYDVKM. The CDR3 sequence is CASSLPANHYGYTF. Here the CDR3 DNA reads TGTGCCAGCAGCTTACCAGCCAACCACTATGGCTACACCTTC.